The subject of this entry is one T cell receptor beta chain. Its specificity is unknown. The sample is drawn from a study of cytomegalovirus exposure and HLA in healthy donors. CDR1 and CDR2 from the germline V gene are LNHNV and YYDKDF (reference sequence). This CDR3 spans 18 amino acids. V was trimmed by 0 bases and J by 1 base, leaving 13 bases between them. The PCR employed 60 Vbeta primers together with 13 Jbeta primers. Method: immunoSEQ multiplex PCR; TCRdb's copy keeps in-frame clones and lacks some. The specimen's table records over 100,000 clones. Points from the study as a whole: High specificity and sensitivity for cytomegalovirus status were reported for the classifier.

The chain uses TRBV15 and TRBJ2-6; D is unresolved. What was sequenced was PBMCs. The TCR sequence derives from a woman between 40 and 55 years old in good health and CMV-seropositive. CDR3 residues: CATSRDSIRSSGANVLTF. In nucleotides, the CDR3 is TGTGCCACCAGCAGAGACTCTATCCGGTCTTCTGGGGCCAACGTCCTGACTTTC.